Presented here are 8 T cell receptor beta chains from one specimen sequenced in a study of human T cells and chemical hapten exposure. TCRdb re-analysed the RACE reads in MiXCR, keeping a single row per CDR3 protein. The data hold more than 150,000 distinct CDR3 sequences, with about 22% observed a single time. Time point indicated: patch test 3, about 24 weeks after DPC sensitization. Treatment meaning: therapeutic diphenylcyclopropenone sensitization with weekly scalp DPC. The sample here was whole blood, taken in connection with sensitization to the hapten diphenylcyclopropenone (DPC). Receptors originate from a woman in her 40s with alopecia areata. Some clones in this sample may be carry-over from other donors' samples.

The J gene is TRBJ2-4, the V gene TRBV6-6; the D call may be TRBD1 or TRBD2 (5 bases each). V was trimmed by 0 bases and J by 8 bases, leaving 11 bases between them. The CDR3 is 14 amino acids. The germline gives CDR1 MNHNY, CDR2 SVGAGI (reference sequence). The DNA of the CDR3 is TGTGCCAGCAGTTACTCGGGACCCTGGGACATTCAGTACTTC. Translated: CASSYSGPWDIQYF.

A word on this clonotype: A read error is possible here, since a much larger clone lies one base away. No DNA is shown, since the ends of the CDR3 on it are uncertain; the CDR3 is the one TCRdb lists. V usage is TRBV29-1 and J usage is TRBJ1-3. Germline V lookup: CDR1 SQVTM, CDR2 ANQGSEA. Both ends counted, the CDR3 spans 13 residues. The CDR3: CSVAGGSGNTINF.

This clonotype showed up many times. V and J are TRBV20-1 and TRBJ1-5; D is unresolved. CDR1 and CDR2 from the germline V gene are DFQATT and SNEGSKA (reference sequence). The CDR3 covers 14 residues. Trimming cost V 0 bases and J 2 bases, with 8 bases left between them. CDR3 region: CSARDLQGNQPQHF. CDR3 in DNA: TGCAGTGCTAGAGATCTTCAGGGCAATCAGCCCCAGCATTTT.

This clonotype was found many times. The chain links TRBV20-1 to TRBJ2-3; a possible D gene is TRBD2 (6 bases). The CDR3 loop spans 14 amino acids. V gave up 6 bases and J gave up 2 bases, with 15 bases separating them. Per the germline V gene, CDR1 is DFQATT and CDR2 is SNEGSKA (reference sequence). The CDR3 region is CSATAIAATDTQYF. In DNA, the CDR3 is TGCAGTGCCACAGCCATAGCGGCCACAGATACGCAGTATTTT.

This clonotype was found many times. The chain employs TRBV20-1 and TRBJ2-7; D remains ambiguous. CDR1 is DFQATT and CDR2 is SNEGSKA in the germline V gene (reference sequence). This CDR3 contains 13 residues. V shed 4 bases and J shed 0 bases, with 10 bases lying between them. The CDR3, as DNA: TGCAGTGCTATGGACGGACGCTCCTACGAGCAGTACTTC. Translating gives CSAMDGRSYEQYF.

This clonotype was seen only a few times. The genes are TRBV2 and TRBJ1-2, with 7 bases identical to TRBD1. V lost 6 bases, J lost 2 bases, and 3 bases stayed unmatched. This CDR3 comprises 13 residues. Germline assignment: CDR1 SNHLY and CDR2 FYNNEI. The DNA for the CDR3 is TGTGCCAGCAGCGTGACAGGGAACTATGGCTACACCTTC. Translated: CASSVTGNYGYTF.

The chain uses TRBV10-3 and TRBJ1-5, with D tentatively TRBD1 (5 bases). The CDR3 runs to 12 residues. Trimming cost V 9 bases and J 4 bases, with 10 bases left between them. The germline V gene encodes CDR1 ENHRY and CDR2 SYGVKD. CDR3 amino acids: CAISRENQPQHF. In DNA, the CDR3 is TGTGCCATAAGCAGGGAGAATCAGCCCCAGCATTTT.

CDR3 coding DNA: TGTGCCAGCAGCGTAGAGGTTCACTGGAATCCAGATACGCAGTATTTT. Translation gives CASSVEVHWNPDTQYF. The V gene is TRBV9, the J gene TRBJ2-3, with D unresolved. Trimming cost V 0 bases and J 4 bases, with 15 bases left between them. CDR3 length: 16 residues. The germline V gene has CDR1 SGDLS and CDR2 YYNGEE.